The T cell receptor beta chain under discussion was sequenced for a study of beta chain features in type 1 diabetes. Findings and caveats of the study: Shorter TCRB CDR3s, moderately but significantly so, were found in Type 1 diabetes patients in all four CD4+ subsets.

On this clone itself: The antigen is unknown.

The entirety of the isolated RNA underwent reverse transcription, so expressed TCRB transcripts were sequenced. Sequencing was performed with immunoSEQ multiplex PCR; in TCRdb, only in-frame clones are kept and a portion is missing. This sample has approximately 730,000 clones, with over 10% found just once. Germline assignment: CDR1 LNHDA and CDR2 SQIVND (reference sequence). This CDR3 has 10 amino acids. The V and J ends lost 8 bases and 7 bases respectively, with 6 bases between them. This chain connects TRBV19 to TRBJ2-1, with D possibly being TRBD2 (6 bases). This TCR was recovered from a man aged 18 to 35 with type 1 diabetes. Sequenced material: naive CD4+ T cells from blood. CDR3 in amino acids: CASGRNEQFF. The CDR3 bases are TGTGCCAGTGGGAGGAATGAGCAGTTCTTC.